This T cell receptor beta chain was identified during a study of shared clonotypes between healthy human individuals. Trimming pared 1 base from V and 5 bases from J, leaving 12 bases between. Germline lookup yields CDR1 SGHTA and CDR2 FQGNSA. The CDR3 runs 15 residues. This table comes from immunoSEQ multiplex PCR, and its TCRdb copy is limited to in-frame clones, with some not included. The data show about 680,000 clones, with approximately 90% seen just once and approximately 24% held by the top ten. It was CD45RO-negative cells, positively selected for CCR7, that made up naive CD8 cells, with terminally differentiated effector memory CD45RA+ cells excluded.

The clonotype was recovered from a man aged 25 to 40 in good health. The V gene is TRBV7-2, the J gene TRBJ2-1; possibly TRBD2 for D (6 bases). Sequenced sample: naive CD8+ T cells sorted from blood. Here the CDR3 reads CASSLVGGGNNEQFF. CDR3 coding DNA: TGTGCCAGCAGCTTAGTGGGGGGAGGAAACAATGAGCAGTTCTTC.